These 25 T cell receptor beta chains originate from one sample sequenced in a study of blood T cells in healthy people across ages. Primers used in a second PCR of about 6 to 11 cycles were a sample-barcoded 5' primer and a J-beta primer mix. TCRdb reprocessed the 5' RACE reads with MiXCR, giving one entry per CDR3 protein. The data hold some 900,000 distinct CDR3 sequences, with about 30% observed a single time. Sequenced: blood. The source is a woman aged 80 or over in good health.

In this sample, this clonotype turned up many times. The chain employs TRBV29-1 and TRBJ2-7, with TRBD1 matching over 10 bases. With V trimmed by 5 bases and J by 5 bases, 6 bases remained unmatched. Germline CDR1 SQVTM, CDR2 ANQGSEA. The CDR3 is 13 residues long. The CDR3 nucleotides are TGCAGCGTTTTAGGGACAGGGGACCACGAGCAGTACTTC. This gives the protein CSVLGTGDHEQYF.

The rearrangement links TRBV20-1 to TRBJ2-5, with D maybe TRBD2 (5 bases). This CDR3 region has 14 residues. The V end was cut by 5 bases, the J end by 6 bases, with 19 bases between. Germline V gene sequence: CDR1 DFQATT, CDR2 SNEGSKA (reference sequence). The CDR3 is CSAGIAGGKKTQYF. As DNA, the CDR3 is TGCAGTGCTGGAATAGCAGGAGGCAAGAAGACCCAGTACTTC.

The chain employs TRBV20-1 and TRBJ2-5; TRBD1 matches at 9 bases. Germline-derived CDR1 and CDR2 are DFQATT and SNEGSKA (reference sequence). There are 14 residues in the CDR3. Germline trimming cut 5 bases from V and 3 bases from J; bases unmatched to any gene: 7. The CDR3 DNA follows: TGCAGTGCTCTCCGGGACAGGGTCGAAGAGACCCAGTACTTC. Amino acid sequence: CSALRDRVEETQYF.

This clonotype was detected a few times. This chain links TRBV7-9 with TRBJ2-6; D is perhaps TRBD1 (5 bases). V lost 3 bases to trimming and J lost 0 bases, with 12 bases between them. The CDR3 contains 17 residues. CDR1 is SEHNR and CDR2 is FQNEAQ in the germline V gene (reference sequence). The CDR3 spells CASSLWQTASGANVLTF. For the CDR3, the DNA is TGTGCCAGCAGCTTGTGGCAGACAGCCTCTGGGGCCAACGTCCTGACTTTC.

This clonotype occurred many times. CDR3 nucleotide sequence: TGCAGTGCTAGTAGTATAGTTTCGGCGGAAAAACTGTTTTTT. It yields the protein CSASSIVSAEKLFF. The chain is built from TRBV20-1 and TRBJ1-4, with D uncertain. CDR1 DFQATT and CDR2 SNEGSKA come from the germline V gene (reference sequence). CDR3 length: 14 residues. Trimming took 3 bases from V and 8 from J, leaving 16 bases between them.

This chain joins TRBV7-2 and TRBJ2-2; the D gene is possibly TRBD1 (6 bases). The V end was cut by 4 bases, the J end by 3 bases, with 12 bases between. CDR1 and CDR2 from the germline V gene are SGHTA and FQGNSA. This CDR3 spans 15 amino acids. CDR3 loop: CASSSRGGHTGELFF. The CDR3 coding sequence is TGTGCCAGCAGCTCCAGGGGTGGACACACCGGGGAGCTGTTTTTT.

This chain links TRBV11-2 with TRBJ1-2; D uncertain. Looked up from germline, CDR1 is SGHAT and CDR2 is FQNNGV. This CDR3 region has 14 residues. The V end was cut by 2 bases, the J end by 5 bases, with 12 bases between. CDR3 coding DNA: TGTGCCAGCAGCTTATCTCGGACGTCGTATGGCTACACCTTC. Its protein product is CASSLSRTSYGYTF.

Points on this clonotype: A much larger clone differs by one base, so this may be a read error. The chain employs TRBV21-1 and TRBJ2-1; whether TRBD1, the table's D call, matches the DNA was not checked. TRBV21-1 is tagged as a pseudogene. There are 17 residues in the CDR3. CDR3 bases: TGTGCCAGCAGCAAAGAGGGGGGGGCAAAACTTTACAATGGGCAGTTCTTC. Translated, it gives CASSKEGGAKLYNGQFF.

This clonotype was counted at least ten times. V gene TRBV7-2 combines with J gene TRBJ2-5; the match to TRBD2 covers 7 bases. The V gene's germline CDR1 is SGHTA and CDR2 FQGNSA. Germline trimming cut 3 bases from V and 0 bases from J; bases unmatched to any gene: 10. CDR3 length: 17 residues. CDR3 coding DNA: TGTGCCAGCAGCTTTGGGCTAGCGGCCCGGTACCAAGAGACCCAGTACTTC. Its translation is CASSFGLAARYQETQYF.

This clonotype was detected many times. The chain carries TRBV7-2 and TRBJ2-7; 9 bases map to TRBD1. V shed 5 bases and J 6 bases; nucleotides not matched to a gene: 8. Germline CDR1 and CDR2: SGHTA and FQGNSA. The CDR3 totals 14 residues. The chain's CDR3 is CASSRPDRGREQYF. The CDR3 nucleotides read TGTGCCAGCAGCCGCCCGGACAGGGGACGCGAGCAGTACTTC.

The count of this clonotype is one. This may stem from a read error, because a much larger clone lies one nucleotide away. CDR3 nucleotide sequence: TGTGCCATCCGAGCAGGGTTGGACGAGCAGCACTTC. Encoded protein: CAIRAGLDEQHF. V is TRBV10-3 and J is TRBJ2-7; possible D gene TRBD1, 5 bases. The CDR3 totals 12 residues. CDR1 ENHRY and CDR2 SYGVKD come from the germline V gene.

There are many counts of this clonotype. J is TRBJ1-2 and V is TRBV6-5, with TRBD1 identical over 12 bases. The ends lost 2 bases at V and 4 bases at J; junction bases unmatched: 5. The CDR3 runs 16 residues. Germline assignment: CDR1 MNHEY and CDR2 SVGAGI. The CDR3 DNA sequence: TGTGCCAGCAGTTACCTTCGGGGACAGGGGGCCTATGGCTACACCTTC. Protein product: CASSYLRGQGAYGYTF.

CDR3 in amino acids: CASSKQTGVYGYTF. DNA for the CDR3: TGCGCCAGCAGTAAACAGACAGGGGTCTATGGCTACACCTTC. J is TRBJ1-2 and V is TRBV10-2; the match to TRBD1 covers 8 bases. This CDR3 is 14 amino acids long. Germline trimming cut 5 bases from V and 4 bases from J; bases unmatched to any gene: 6. CDR1 and CDR2 (germline): WSHSY, SAAADI.

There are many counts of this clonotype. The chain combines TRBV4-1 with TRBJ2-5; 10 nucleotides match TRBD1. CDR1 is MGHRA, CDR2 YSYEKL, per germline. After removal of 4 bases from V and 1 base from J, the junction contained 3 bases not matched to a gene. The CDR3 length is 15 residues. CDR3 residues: CASSRGDRGQETQYF. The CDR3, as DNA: TGCGCCAGCAGCCGAGGGGACAGGGGCCAAGAGACCCAGTACTTC.

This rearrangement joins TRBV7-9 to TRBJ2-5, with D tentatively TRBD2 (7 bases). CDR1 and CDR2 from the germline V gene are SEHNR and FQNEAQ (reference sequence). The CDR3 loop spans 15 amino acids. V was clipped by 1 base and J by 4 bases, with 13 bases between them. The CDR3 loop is CASSLGGGSGETQYF. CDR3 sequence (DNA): TGTGCCAGCAGCTTAGGCGGGGGCTCCGGAGAGACCCAGTACTTC.

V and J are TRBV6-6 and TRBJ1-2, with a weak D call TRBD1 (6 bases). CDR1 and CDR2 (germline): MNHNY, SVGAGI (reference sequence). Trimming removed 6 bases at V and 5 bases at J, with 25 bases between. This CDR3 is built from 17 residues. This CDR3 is CASSPARGGAGGYGYTF. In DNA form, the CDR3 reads TGTGCCAGCAGCCCCGCCAGGGGAGGGGCAGGAGGGTATGGCTACACCTTC.

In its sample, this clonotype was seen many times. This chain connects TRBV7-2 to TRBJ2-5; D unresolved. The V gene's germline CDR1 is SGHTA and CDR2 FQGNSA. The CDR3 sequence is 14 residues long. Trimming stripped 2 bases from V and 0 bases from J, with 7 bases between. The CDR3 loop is CASSLRPYQETQYF. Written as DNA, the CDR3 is TGTGCCAGCAGCTTACGACCGTACCAAGAGACCCAGTACTTC.

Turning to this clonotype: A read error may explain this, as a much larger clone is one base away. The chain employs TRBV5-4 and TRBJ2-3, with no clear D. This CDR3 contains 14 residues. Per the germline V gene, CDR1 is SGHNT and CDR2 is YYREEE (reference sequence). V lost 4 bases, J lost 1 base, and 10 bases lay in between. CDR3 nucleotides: TGTGCCAGCAGCGCGGATCTCGGCACAGATACGCAGTATTTT. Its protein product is CASSADLGTDTQYF.

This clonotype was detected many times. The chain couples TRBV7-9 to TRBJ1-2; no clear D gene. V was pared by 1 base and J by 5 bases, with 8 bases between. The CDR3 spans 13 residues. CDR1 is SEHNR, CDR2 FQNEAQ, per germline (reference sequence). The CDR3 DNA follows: TGTGCCAGCAGCTTAGTATACCCTTATGGCTACACCTTC. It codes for CASSLVYPYGYTF. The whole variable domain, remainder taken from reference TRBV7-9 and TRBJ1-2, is DTGVSQNPRHKITKRGQNVTFRCDPISEHNRLYWYRQTLGQGPEFLTYFQNEAQLEKSRLLSDRFSAERPKGSFSTLEIQRTEQGDSAMYLCASSLVYPYGYTFGSGTRLTVV.

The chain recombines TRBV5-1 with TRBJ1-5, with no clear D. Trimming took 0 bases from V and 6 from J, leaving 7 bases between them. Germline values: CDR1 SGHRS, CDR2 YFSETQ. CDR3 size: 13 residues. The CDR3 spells CASSLEIGQPQHF. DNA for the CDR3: TGCGCCAGCAGCTTGGAAATTGGTCAGCCCCAGCATTTT.

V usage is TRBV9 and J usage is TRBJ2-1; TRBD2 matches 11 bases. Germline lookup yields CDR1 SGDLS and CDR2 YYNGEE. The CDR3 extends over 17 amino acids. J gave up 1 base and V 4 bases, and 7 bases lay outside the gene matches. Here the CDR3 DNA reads TGTGCCAGCAGCTTCATAGCGGGGGGGCAGTCCTACAATGAGCAGTTCTTC. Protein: CASSFIAGGQSYNEQFF. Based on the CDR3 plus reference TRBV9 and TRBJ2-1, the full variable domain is DSGVTQTPKHLITATGQRVTLRCSPRSGDLSVYWYQQSLDQGLQFLIQYYNGEERAKGNILERFSAQQFPDLHSELNLSSLELGDSALYFCASSFIAGGQSYNEQFFGPGTRLTVL.

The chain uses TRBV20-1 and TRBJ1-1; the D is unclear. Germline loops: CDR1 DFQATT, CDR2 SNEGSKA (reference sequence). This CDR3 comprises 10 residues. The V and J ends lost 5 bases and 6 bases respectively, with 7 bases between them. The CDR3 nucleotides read TGCAGTGCTCATTTCCCTGAAGCTTTCTTT. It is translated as CSAHFPEAFF.

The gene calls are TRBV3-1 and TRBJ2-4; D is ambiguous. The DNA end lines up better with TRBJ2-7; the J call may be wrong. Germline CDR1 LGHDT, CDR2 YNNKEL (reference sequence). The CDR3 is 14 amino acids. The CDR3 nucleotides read TGTGCCAGCAGCGGAATCGAGGTTGGAGTCGAGCAGTACTTC. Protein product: CASSGIEVGVEQYF.

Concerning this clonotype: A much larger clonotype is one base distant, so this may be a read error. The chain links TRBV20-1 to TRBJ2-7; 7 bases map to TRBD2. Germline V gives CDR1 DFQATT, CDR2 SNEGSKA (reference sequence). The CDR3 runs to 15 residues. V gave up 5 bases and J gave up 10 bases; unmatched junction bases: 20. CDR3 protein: CSAFPHRDYKEAQYF. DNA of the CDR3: TGCAGTGCTTTTCCCCACCGGGACTACAAAGAGGCCCAGTACTTC.

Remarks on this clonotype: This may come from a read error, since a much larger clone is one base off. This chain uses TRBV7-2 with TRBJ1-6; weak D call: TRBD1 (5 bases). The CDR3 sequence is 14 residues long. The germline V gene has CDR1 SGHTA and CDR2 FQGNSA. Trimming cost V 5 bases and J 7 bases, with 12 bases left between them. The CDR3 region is CASSPQDWNSPLHF. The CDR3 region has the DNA TGTGCCAGCAGCCCACAGGATTGGAATTCACCCCTCCACTTT.